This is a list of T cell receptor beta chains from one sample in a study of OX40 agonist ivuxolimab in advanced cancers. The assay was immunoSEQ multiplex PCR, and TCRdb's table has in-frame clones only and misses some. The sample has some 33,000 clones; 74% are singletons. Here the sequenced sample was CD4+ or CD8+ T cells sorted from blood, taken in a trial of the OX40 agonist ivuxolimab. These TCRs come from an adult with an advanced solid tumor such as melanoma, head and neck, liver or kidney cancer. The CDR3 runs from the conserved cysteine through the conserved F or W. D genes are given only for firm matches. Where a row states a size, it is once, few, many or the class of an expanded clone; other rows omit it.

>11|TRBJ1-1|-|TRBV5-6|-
CASTWGGEAFF
TGTGCCAGCACCTGGGGGGGCGAGGCTTTCTTT
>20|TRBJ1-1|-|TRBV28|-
CASSLGGSGFNRAKNTEAFF
TGTGCCAGCAGTTTAGGGGGTAGTGGGTTCAATAGGGCGAAGAACACTGAAGCTTTCTTT
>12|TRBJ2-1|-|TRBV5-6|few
CASRTNSGPPFF
TGTGCCAGCAGAACGAATAGCGGTCCCCCGTTCTTC
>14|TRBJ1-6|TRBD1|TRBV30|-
CAWSVGTANSPLHF
TGTGCCTGGAGTGTGGGGACAGCGAATTCACCCCTCCACTTT
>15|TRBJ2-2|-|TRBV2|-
CASSEEARGPGELFF
TGTGCCAGCAGTGAAGAGGCCAGGGGTCCCGGGGAGCTGTTTTTT
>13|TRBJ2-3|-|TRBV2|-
CASSDWGTDTQYF
TGTGCCAGCAGTGACTGGGGGACAGATACGCAGTATTTT
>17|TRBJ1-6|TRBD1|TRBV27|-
CASKVGTGGSYNSPLHF
TGTGCCAGCAAGGTTGGGACAGGGGGCTCCTATAATTCACCCCTCCACTTT
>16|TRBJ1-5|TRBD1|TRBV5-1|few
CASSFGPTGGNQPQHF
TGCGCCAGCAGCTTTGGCCCTACAGGGGGCAATCAGCCCCAGCATTTT
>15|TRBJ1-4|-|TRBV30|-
CAWSRGGVGNEKLFF
TGTGCCTGGAGCAGGGGTGGGGTTGGTAATGAAAAACTGTTTTTT
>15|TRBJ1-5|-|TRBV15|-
CATSRGEGNNQPQHF
TGTGCCACCAGCAGAGGGGAAGGGAACAATCAGCCCCAGCATTTT
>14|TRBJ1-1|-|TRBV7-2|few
CASSLRRWDTEAFF
TGTGCCAGCAGCTTACGCCGATGGGACACTGAAGCTTTCTTT
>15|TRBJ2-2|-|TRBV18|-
CASSPSGANTGELFF
TGTGCCAGCTCACCATCAGGGGCTAACACCGGGGAGCTGTTTTTT
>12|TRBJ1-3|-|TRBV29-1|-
CSVDASGNTIYF
TGCAGCGTTGATGCCTCTGGAAACACCATATATTTT
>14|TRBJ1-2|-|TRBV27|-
CASSFSASPYGYTF
TGTGCCAGCAGTTTTTCTGCGAGCCCCTATGGCTACACCTTC
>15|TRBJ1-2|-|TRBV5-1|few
CASSDNAGSNYGYTF
TGCGCCAGCAGCGACAACGCGGGTTCTAACTATGGCTACACCTTC
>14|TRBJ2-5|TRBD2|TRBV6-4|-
CASAGGTTVETQYF
TGTGCCAGCGCGGGGGGGACAACCGTAGAGACCCAGTACTTC
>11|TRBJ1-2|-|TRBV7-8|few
CASSLRTGYTF
TGTGCCAGCAGCTTGCGGACAGGCTACACCTTC
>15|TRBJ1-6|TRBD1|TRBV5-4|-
CASSLSGTANSPLHF
TGTGCCAGCAGCTTGAGTGGGACAGCTAATTCACCCCTCCACTTT
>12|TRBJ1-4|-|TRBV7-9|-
CASSLRGEKLFF
TGTGCCAGCAGCTTAAGGGGCGAAAAACTGTTTTTT
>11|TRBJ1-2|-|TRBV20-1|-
CSPGENYGYTF
TGCAGCCCGGGGGAGAACTATGGCTACACCTTC
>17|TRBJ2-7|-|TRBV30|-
CAWSVLEGARGVYEQYF
TGTGCCTGGAGTGTACTTGAGGGGGCGCGGGGGGTGTACGAGCAGTACTTC
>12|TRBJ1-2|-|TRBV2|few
CASSSGGPGYTF
TGTGCCAGCAGTTCGGGGGGTCCCGGCTACACCTTC
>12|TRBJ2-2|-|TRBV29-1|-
CSVEVWRGELFF
TGCAGCGTTGAAGTTTGGCGCGGGGAGCTGTTTTTT
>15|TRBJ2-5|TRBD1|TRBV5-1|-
CASSLAGTVQETQYF
TGCGCCAGCAGCTTGGCCGGGACAGTACAAGAGACCCAGTACTTC
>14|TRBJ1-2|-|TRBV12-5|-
CASGPSTSRSGYTF
TGTGCTAGTGGCCCCTCGACATCTCGGTCTGGCTACACCTTC
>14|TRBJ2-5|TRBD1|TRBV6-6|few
CASGRDSNQETQYF
TGTGCCAGCGGAAGGGACAGTAACCAAGAGACCCAGTACTTC
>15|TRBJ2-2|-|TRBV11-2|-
CASSLDGTITGELFF
TGTGCCAGCAGCTTAGACGGCACGATCACCGGGGAGCTGTTTTTT
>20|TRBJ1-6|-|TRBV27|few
CASSLFDRPGHSSYNSPLHF
TGTGCCAGCAGTTTGTTCGATCGTCCGGGACATTCCTCCTATAATTCACCCCTCCACTTT
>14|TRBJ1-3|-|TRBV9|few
CASSVGDSGNTIYF
TGTGCCAGCAGCGTTGGGGACTCTGGAAACACCATATATTTT
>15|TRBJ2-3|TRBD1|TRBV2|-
CASPLGDSNLDTQYF
TGTGCCAGCCCATTGGGGGACAGTAATTTAGATACGCAGTATTTT